This TCR beta chain was captured in a study of chemoradiotherapy in HPV16-positive cancers. Overall study context: Functional T-cell assays on two HPV16-positive patients' cells defined candidate HPV-specific clones and common TCR motifs.

Generated by immunoSEQ multiplex PCR, the TCRdb table keeps only in-frame clones and is missing some. The table records around 40,000 clones, about 77% of them present only once. Repeated repertoire sampling spanned the course of chemoradiotherapy. The V segment lost 6 bases and the J segment 7 bases; nucleotides outside the gene matches: 8. The length of the CDR3 is 15 residues. Germline-derived CDR1 and CDR2 are MNHEY and SVGAGI. In its sample, this clone was seen once. This TCR came from a human donor with HPV-associated anogenital cancer. The V and J genes are TRBV6-5 and TRBJ1-4; 10 nucleotides align to TRBD1. Sequences were derived from blood, sampled from a patient who underwent chemoradiotherapy. The CDR3 coding sequence is TGTGCCAGCAGGTTCCACGGGACAGGGGCTGAAAAACTGTTTTTT. This encodes CASRFHGTGAEKLFF.